The 20 T cell receptor beta chains reported below all come from one sample, sequenced in a study of T cell responses to AZD1222 COVID-19 vaccine. TCRdb's table, derived via immunoSEQ multiplex PCR, lists solely in-frame clones and lacks some. The table lists some 130,000 clones, around 90% of them singletons. This specimen was peripheral blood, taken on day 0 of AZD1222 vaccination. All receptors come from an adult in good health.

Points on this clone: A much larger clone sits a single nucleotide away, making a read error possible. This chain uses TRBV2 with TRBJ2-3; tentatively, D is TRBD1 (5 bases). Germline CDR1 SNHLY, CDR2 FYNNEI. With 3 bases removed from V and 1 base from J, the gap between germline ends came to 8 bases. This CDR3 region has 14 residues. CDR3 bases: TGTGCCAGCAGTGACGGACAAGGCACAGATACGCAGTATTTT. Protein sequence: CASSDGQGTDTQYF.

The chain recombines TRBV5-1 with TRBJ2-7, with 12 positions matching TRBD2. CDR3 length: 15 amino acids. After removal of 5 bases from V and 3 bases from J, the junction contained 6 bases not matched to a gene. The V gene's germline CDR1 is SGHRS and CDR2 YFSETQ. CDR3 in amino acids: CASRTTSGSFYEQYF. The CDR3, as DNA: TGCGCCAGCAGGACGACTAGCGGGAGTTTCTACGAGCAGTACTTC.

The chain couples TRBV7-3 to TRBJ1-3; D unresolved. V dropped 2 bases and J dropped 1 base, with 9 bases sitting between them. CDR1 is SGHTA, CDR2 FQGTGA, per germline. The length of the CDR3 is 15 residues. The CDR3 nucleotides read TGTGCCAGCAGCTTAGGAACATCGTCTGGAAACACCATATATTTT. Its protein is CASSLGTSSGNTIYF.

The CDR3 DNA follows: TGTGCCAGCAGTTTATTTAGGGGACAGGGAATGTATTTT. Its protein is CASSLFRGQGMYF. This chain links TRBV27 with TRBJ2-3; TRBD1 matches at 9 bases. Germline CDR1 reads MNHEY; CDR2 reads SMNVEV (reference sequence). This CDR3 is 13 amino acids long. Trimming took 1 base from V and 14 from J; bases not matched to a gene: 7.

The gene calls are TRBV7-3 and TRBJ2-7, with 8 bases aligning to TRBD2. The ends lost 5 bases at V and 1 base at J; junction bases unmatched: 7. CDR1 is SGHTA, CDR2 FQGTGA, per germline. The CDR3 sequence is 15 residues long. The CDR3 DNA follows: TGTGCCAGCAGCAAAGCAAGCGGGAGTTCCTACGAGCAGTACTTC. Amino acid sequence: CASSKASGSSYEQYF.

V gene TRBV2 combines with J gene TRBJ1-1; D ambiguous. V lost 8 bases to trimming and J lost 0 bases, with 4 bases between them. This CDR3 is 11 amino acids long. Germline values: CDR1 SNHLY, CDR2 FYNNEI. Written as DNA, the CDR3 is TGTGCCAGCGGGGTGAACACTGAAGCTTTCTTT. It encodes CASGVNTEAFF.

The chain joins TRBV4-2 to TRBJ1-1, with unresolved D. CDR1 and CDR2 from the germline V gene are LGHNA and YNFKEQ. Trimming shortened V by 1 base and J by 8 bases, and 8 bases separated the two germline ends. The CDR3 spans 12 residues. DNA for the CDR3: TGTGCCAGCAGCCAAGGTGTACGAGAAGCTTTCTTT. Its translation is CASSQGVREAFF.

The chain carries TRBV6-5 and TRBJ2-3; D is uncertain. Germline-derived CDR1 and CDR2 are MNHEY and SVGAGI. This CDR3 region has 13 residues. With 2 bases removed from V and 3 bases from J, the gap between germline ends came to 6 bases. CDR3 nucleotides: TGTGCCAGCAGTTACCAGGATACAGATACGCAGTATTTT. This encodes CASSYQDTDTQYF.

The chain is built from TRBV9 and TRBJ1-1; D is ambiguous. Germline values: CDR1 SGDLS, CDR2 YYNGEE. The CDR3 is 13 amino acids. V dropped 1 base and J dropped 1 base, with 5 bases sitting between them. Here the CDR3 DNA reads TGTGCCAGCAGCGTATCCTGGAACACTGAAGCTTTCTTT. Its protein is CASSVSWNTEAFF.

The V gene is TRBV4-2, the J gene TRBJ1-4; TRBD1 matches at 9 bases. V shed 0 bases and J 5 bases; nucleotides not matched to a gene: 1. CDR1 and CDR2 from the germline V gene are LGHNA and YNFKEQ. The CDR3 is 15 residues long. CDR3 amino acids: CASSQEGQGNEKLFF. CDR3 nucleotides: TGTGCCAGCAGCCAAGAAGGACAGGGGAATGAAAAACTGTTTTTT.

The chain employs TRBV28 and TRBJ1-4; 7 positions match TRBD1. In germline, CDR1 is MDHEN, CDR2 SYDVKM. V shed 1 base and J 4 bases; nucleotides not matched to a gene: 6. This CDR3 contains 16 residues. The CDR3 region is CASSLLPGQHNEKLFF. The CDR3 DNA reads as TGTGCCAGCAGTTTATTACCGGGACAGCATAATGAAAAACTGTTTTTT.

The chain employs TRBV5-1 and TRBJ2-7; D remains ambiguous. The germline CDR1 and CDR2 sequences are SGHRS and YFSETQ. The V gene lost 4 bases and the J gene lost 1 base, with 12 bases spanning the gap. The CDR3 length is 14 residues. The CDR3 nucleotides are TGCGCCAGCAGCCTGCAAACACTTTCCTACGAGCAGTACTTC. Residues: CASSLQTLSYEQYF.

V is TRBV5-6 and J is TRBJ1-6, with TRBD1 as a possible D gene (5 bases). The CDR3 loop spans 15 amino acids. The V end lost 6 bases, the J end lost 11 bases, and 21 bases lay between the germline ends. Germline lookup yields CDR1 SGHDT and CDR2 YYEEEE. The CDR3 region has the DNA TGTGCCAGCAACGAGGGACGGCTACCGAGGGCACCCCTCCACTTT. Its protein product is CASNEGRLPRAPLHF.

This clone was observed a single time. V and J are TRBV10-3 and TRBJ1-5; TRBD1 aligns across 7 bases. CDR1 ENHRY and CDR2 SYGVKD come from the germline V gene. V was clipped by 6 bases and J by 6 bases; unmatched bases: 8. The CDR3 sequence is 14 residues long. The CDR3 nucleotides are TGTGCCATCAGCCCCGACAGGGTTGGTCAGCCCCAGCATTTT. This sequence encodes CAISPDRVGQPQHF.

This rearrangement joins TRBV11-2 to TRBJ2-3, with D possibly matching TRBD1 (6 bases). Looked up from germline, CDR1 is SGHAT and CDR2 is FQNNGV. V lost 0 bases and J 1 base, leaving 17 bases between the germline ends. The CDR3 sequence is 18 residues long. CDR3 sequence: CASSLDHQGLRGTDTQYF. CDR3 in DNA: TGTGCCAGCAGCTTAGATCACCAGGGGTTGCGGGGCACAGATACGCAGTATTTT. Looking up the rest from reference TRBV11-2 and TRBJ2-3 gives the full variable domain: EAGVAQSPRYKIIEKRQSVAFWCNPISGHATLYWYQQILGQGPKLLIQFQNNGVVDDSQLPKDRFSAERLKGVDSTLKIQPAKLEDSAVYLCASSLDHQGLRGTDTQYFGPGTRLTVL.

This sequence joins TRBV5-1 and TRBJ2-7, with D possibly TRBD2 on 7 matching bases. This CDR3 contains 16 residues. The germline V gene has CDR1 SGHRS and CDR2 YFSETQ. Trimming left V 4 bases short and J 0 bases short, with 17 bases between. The CDR3 is CASSPPWGGHSYEQYF. CDR3 in DNA: TGCGCCAGCAGCCCACCCTGGGGGGGCCACTCCTACGAGCAGTACTTC.

The chain has TRBV10-3 and TRBJ1-5; possibly TRBD1 for D (5 bases). The CDR3 has 16 residues. Germline CDR1 and CDR2: ENHRY and SYGVKD. Between the trimmed V and J ends, which lost 0 bases and 1 base, there was a span of 10 bases. The CDR3: CAISESQGGSNQPQHF. CDR3 coding DNA: TGTGCCATCAGTGAGTCCCAGGGAGGGAGCAATCAGCCCCAGCATTTT.

The chain links TRBV5-5 to TRBJ1-1; D remains unclear. The CDR3 consists of 13 residues. CDR1 and CDR2 (germline): SGHKS, YYEKEE (reference sequence). V gave up 3 bases and J gave up 1 base, with 7 bases separating them. The CDR3 here is CASSSHGNTEAFF. CDR3 in DNA: TGTGCCAGCAGCTCCCACGGGAACACTGAAGCTTTCTTT. Drawing the rest from reference TRBV5-5 and TRBJ1-1, the complete variable domain is DAGVTQSPTHLIKTRGQQVTLRCSPISGHKSVSWYQQVLGQGPQFIFQYYEKEERGRGNFPDRFSARQFPNYSSELNVNALLLGDSALYLCASSSHGNTEAFFGQGTRLTVV.

This clone showed up just a few times. This chain links TRBV19 with TRBJ1-2; 7 bases match TRBD1. Germline V gene lookup returns CDR1 LNHDA and CDR2 SQIVND (reference sequence). The CDR3 runs to 15 residues. Losses at the gene ends were 2 bases for V and 3 bases for J; bases not matched to a gene: 6. The CDR3: CASSIQTGRDYGYTF. The CDR3 region has the DNA TGTGCCAGTAGTATACAGACAGGGAGAGACTATGGCTACACCTTC.

CDR3 residues: CASSYGGQFNIQYF. The DNA for the CDR3 is TGTGCCAGCAGTTACGGGGGACAATTCAACATTCAGTACTTC. The J gene is TRBJ2-4, the V gene TRBV6-2 or TRBV6-3; a weak D match, TRBD1 (6 bases). Germline assignment: CDR1 MNHEY and CDR2 SVGEGT. V dropped 2 bases and J dropped 7 bases, with 12 bases sitting between them. This CDR3 has 14 amino acids.